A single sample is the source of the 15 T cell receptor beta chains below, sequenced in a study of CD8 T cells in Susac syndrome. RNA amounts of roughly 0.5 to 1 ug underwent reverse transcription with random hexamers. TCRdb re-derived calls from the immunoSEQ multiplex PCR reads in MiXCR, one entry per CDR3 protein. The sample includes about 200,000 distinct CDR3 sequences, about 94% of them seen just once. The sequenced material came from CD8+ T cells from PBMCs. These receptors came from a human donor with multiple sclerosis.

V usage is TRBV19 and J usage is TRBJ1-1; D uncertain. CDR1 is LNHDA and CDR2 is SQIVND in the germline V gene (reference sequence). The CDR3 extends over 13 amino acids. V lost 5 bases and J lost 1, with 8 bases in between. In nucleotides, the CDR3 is TGTGCCAGTAGTGCCTGGACGAACACTGAAGCTTTCTTT. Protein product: CASSAWTNTEAFF.

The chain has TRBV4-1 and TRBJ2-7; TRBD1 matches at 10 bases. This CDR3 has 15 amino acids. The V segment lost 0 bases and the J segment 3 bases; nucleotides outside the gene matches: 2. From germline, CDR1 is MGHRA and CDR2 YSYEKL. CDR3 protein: CASSQETGGSYEQYF. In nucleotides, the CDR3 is TGCGCCAGCAGCCAAGAGACAGGGGGCAGCTACGAGCAGTACTTC.

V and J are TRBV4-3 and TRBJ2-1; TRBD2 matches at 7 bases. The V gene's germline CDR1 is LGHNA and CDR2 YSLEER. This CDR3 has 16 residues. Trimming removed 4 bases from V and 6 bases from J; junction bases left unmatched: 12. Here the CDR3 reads CASSPAPPGGPNEQFF. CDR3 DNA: TGCGCCAGCAGCCCGGCACCCCCGGGAGGCCCCAATGAGCAGTTCTTC.

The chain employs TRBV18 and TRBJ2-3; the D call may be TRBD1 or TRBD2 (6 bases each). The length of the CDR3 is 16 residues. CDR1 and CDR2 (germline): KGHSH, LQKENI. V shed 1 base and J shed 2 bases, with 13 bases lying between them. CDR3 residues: CASSPLEGDVTDTQYF. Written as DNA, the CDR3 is TGTGCCAGCTCACCACTGGAGGGGGATGTCACAGATACGCAGTATTTT.

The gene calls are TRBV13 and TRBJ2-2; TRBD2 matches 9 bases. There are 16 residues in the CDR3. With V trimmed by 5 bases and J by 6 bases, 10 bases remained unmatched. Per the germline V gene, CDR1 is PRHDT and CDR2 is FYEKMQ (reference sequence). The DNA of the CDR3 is TGTGCCAGCAGCCCGGGACTAGCTCACGTCGCCGGGGAGCTGTTTTTT. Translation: CASSPGLAHVAGELFF.

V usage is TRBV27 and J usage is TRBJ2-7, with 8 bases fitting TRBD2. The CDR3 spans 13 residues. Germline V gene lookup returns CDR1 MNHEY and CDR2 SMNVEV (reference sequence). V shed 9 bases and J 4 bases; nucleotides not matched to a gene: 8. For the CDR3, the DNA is TGTGCCAGTTCCAGCGGGAGTTTTTACGAGCAGTACTTC. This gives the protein CASSSGSFYEQYF.

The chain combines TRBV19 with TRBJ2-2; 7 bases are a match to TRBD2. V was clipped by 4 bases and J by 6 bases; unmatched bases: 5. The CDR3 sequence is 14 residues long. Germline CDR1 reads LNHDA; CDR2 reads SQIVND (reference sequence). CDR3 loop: CASSSGSGSGELFF. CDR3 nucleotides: TGTGCCAGTAGTAGCGGGAGCGGCTCCGGGGAGCTGTTTTTT.

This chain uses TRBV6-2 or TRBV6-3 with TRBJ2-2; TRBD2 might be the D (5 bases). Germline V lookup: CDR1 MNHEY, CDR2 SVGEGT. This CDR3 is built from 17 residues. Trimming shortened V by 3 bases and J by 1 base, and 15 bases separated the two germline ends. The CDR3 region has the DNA TGTGCCAGCAGTTATTCAATCCCGGGAAAGAACACCGGGGAGCTGTTTTTT. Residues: CASSYSIPGKNTGELFF.

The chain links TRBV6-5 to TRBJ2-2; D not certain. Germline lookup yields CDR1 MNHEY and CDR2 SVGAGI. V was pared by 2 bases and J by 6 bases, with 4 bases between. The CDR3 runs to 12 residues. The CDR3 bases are TGTGCCAGCAGTTACGGGCCCGGGGAGCTGTTTTTT. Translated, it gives CASSYGPGELFF.

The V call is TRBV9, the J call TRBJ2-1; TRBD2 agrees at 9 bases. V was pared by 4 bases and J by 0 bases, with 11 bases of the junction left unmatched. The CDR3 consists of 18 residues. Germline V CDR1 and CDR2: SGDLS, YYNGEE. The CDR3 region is CASSNHFGGGASYNEQFF. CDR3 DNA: TGTGCCAGCAGCAACCATTTTGGCGGGGGGGCCTCCTACAATGAGCAGTTCTTC.

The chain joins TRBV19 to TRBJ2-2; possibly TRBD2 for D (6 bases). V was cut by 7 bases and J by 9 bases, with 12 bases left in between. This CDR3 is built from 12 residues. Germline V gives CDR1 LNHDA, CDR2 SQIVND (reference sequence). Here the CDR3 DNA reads TGTGCCAGTACCATCGGGGGAAGGGAGCTGTTTTTT. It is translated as CASTIGGRELFF. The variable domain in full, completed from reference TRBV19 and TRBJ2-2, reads DGGITQSPKYLFRKEGQNVTLSCEQNLNHDAMYWYRQDPGQGLRLIYYSQIVNDFQKGDIAEGYSVSREKKESFPLTVTSAQKNPTAFYLCASTIGGRELFFGEGSRLTVL.

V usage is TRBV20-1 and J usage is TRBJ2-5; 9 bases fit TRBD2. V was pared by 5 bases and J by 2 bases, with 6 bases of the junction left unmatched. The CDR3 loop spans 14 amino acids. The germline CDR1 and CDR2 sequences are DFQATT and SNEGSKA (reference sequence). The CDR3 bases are TGCAGTGCTGGTCCGCTAGCGGGGCAAGAGACCCAGTACTTC. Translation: CSAGPLAGQETQYF.

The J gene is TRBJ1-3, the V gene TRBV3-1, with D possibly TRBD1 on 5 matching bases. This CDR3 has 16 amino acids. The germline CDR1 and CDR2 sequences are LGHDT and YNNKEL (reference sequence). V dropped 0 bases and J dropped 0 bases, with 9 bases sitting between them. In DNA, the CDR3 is TGTGCCAGCAGCCAAGATACAGGCGACTCTGGAAACACCATATATTTT. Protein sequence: CASSQDTGDSGNTIYF. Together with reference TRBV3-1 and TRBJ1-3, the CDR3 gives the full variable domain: DTAVSQTPKYLVTQMGNDKSIKCEQNLGHDTMYWYKQDSKKFLKIMFSYNNKELIINETVPNRFSPKSPDKAHLNLHINSLELGDSAVYFCASSQDTGDSGNTIYFGEGSWLTVV.

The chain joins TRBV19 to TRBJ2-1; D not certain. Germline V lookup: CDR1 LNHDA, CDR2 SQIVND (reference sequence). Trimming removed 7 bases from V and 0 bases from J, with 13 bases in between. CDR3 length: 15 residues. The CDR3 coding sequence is TGTGCCAGTACCCTAACTACCAACTCCTACAATGAGCAGTTCTTC. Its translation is CASTLTTNSYNEQFF.

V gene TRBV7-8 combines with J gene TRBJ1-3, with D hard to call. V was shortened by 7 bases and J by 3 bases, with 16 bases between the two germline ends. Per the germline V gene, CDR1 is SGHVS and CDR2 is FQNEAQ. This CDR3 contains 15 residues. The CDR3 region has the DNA TGTGCCAGCACCCCCCAGGTCGTGGGTGGAAACACCATATATTTT. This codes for CASTPQVVGGNTIYF.